Each of the 24 T cell receptor beta chains below was sequenced from the same sample in a study of T cells in Graves' hyperthyroidism and ophthalmopathy. RNA transcripts provided the source from which TCR beta CDR3 regions were amplified. During a first-round RT-PCR of the TCR CDR3, the HTBI primer set was used. TCRdb re-derived calls from the multiplex PCR reads in MiXCR, one entry per CDR3 protein. The data hold roughly 290,000 distinct CDR3 sequences, with about 14% observed a single time. The sample taken for sequencing was blood. These receptor sequences come from a woman aged 25 to 45 with Graves' hyperthyroidism that later progressed to Graves' ophthalmopathy.

This clonotype was detected ten times or more. The CDR3: CSASGGSREAPLGKNIQYF. The CDR3 DNA sequence: TGCAGTGCTAGCGGTGGCTCGCGGGAGGCCCCCTTGGGGAAAAACATTCAGTACTTC. This chain joins TRBV20-1 and TRBJ2-4; 8 bases fit TRBD2. J gave up 4 bases and V 3 bases, and 20 bases lay outside the gene matches. There are 19 residues in the CDR3. Germline V gene sequence: CDR1 DFQATT, CDR2 SNEGSKA (reference sequence).

The chain employs TRBV5-1 and TRBJ2-1, with 13 bases identical to TRBD2. This CDR3 is built from 18 residues. Per the germline V gene, CDR1 is SGHRS and CDR2 is YFSETQ. V dropped 4 bases and J dropped 6; count of bases not matched to a gene: 13. The CDR3 sequence is CASSTQSTSGRVPNEQFF. DNA for the CDR3: TGCGCCAGCAGCACTCAGAGTACTAGCGGGAGGGTGCCCAATGAGCAGTTCTTC. Complete variable domain (other parts from reference TRBV5-1 and TRBJ2-1): KAGVTQTPRYLIKTRGQQVTLSCSPISGHRSVSWYQQTPGQGLQFLFEYFSETQRNKGNFPGRFSGRQFSNSRSEMNVSTLELGDSALYLCASSTQSTSGRVPNEQFFGPGTRLTVL.

In its sample, this clonotype was seen many times. The rearrangement links TRBV30 to TRBJ1-6; 7 bases align to TRBD1. Trimming took 2 bases from V and 11 from J; bases not matched to a gene: 6. Germline V gives CDR1 GTSNPN, CDR2 SVGIG (reference sequence). The CDR3 consists of 13 residues. As DNA, the CDR3 is TGTGCCTGGAGTTCGCGGACAGGTACACCCCTCCACTTT. Amino acids: CAWSSRTGTPLHF.

This clonotype was picked up many times. The chain is built from TRBV30 and TRBJ1-1, with D hard to call. Germline V gene sequence: CDR1 GTSNPN, CDR2 SVGIG (reference sequence). The CDR3 loop spans 14 amino acids. Trimming took off 4 bases at V and 0 bases at J, with 12 bases between the two ends. The CDR3 here is CAWMRGAMNTEAFF. The CDR3 nucleotides read TGTGCCTGGATGCGAGGCGCCATGAACACTGAAGCTTTCTTT.

This clonotype was counted many times. The chain links TRBV2 to TRBJ2-5; D possibly matches TRBD1 or TRBD2 (5 bases each). The length of the CDR3 is 15 residues. The V and J ends lost 5 bases and 3 bases respectively, with 16 bases between them. CDR1 SNHLY and CDR2 FYNNEI come from the germline V gene. CDR3 loop: CASSFSGTPEETQYF. CDR3 sequence (DNA): TGTGCCAGCAGTTTCTCTGGGACGCCAGAAGAGACCCAGTACTTC. Filled out from reference TRBV2 and TRBJ2-5, the complete variable domain reads EPEVTQTPSHQVTQMGQEVILRCVPISNHLYFYWYRQILGQKVEFLVSFYNNEISEKSEIFDDQFSVERPDGSNFTLKIRSTKLEDSAMYFCASSFSGTPEETQYFGPGTRLLVL.

This chain uses TRBV4-1 with TRBJ2-1; 8 bases are shared with TRBD2. CDR3 size: 15 residues. J lost 8 bases, V lost 4 bases, and 10 bases had no gene match. CDR1 is MGHRA and CDR2 is YSYEKL in the germline V gene. The CDR3 region has the DNA TGCGCCAGCAGCCCCATCGGGAGGGGGTTCTATGAGCAGTTCTTC. It codes for CASSPIGRGFYEQFF.

The chain joins TRBV6-1 to TRBJ2-6, with 8 positions matching TRBD2. The CDR3 extends over 17 amino acids. V shed 6 bases and J 4 bases; nucleotides not matched to a gene: 11. Germline CDR1 is MNHNS and CDR2 is SASEGT. The DNA for the CDR3 is TGTGCCAGCAGCCCCGGGAGGGGATCTGGGGGGGCCAACGTCCTGACTTTC. It codes for CASSPGRGSGGANVLTF.

This clonotype was picked up many times. The J gene is TRBJ1-1, the V gene TRBV7-9; D not resolved. CDR3 length equals 14 residues. Germline V gives CDR1 SEHNR, CDR2 FQNEAQ (reference sequence). Trimming left V 6 bases short and J 0 bases short, with 11 bases between. In DNA form, the CDR3 reads TGTGCCAGCAGGCGAGATGCTATGAACACTGAAGCTTTCTTT. It yields the protein CASRRDAMNTEAFF.

The chain combines TRBV10-2 with TRBJ2-7; 7 positions match TRBD1. The DNA end lines up better with TRBJ2-1; the J call may be wrong. The germline V gene encodes CDR1 WSHSY and CDR2 SAAADI. CDR3 length: 14 amino acids. The CDR3, as DNA: TGCGCCAGCAGTGACCGGGACAGAGGGTACGAGCAGTTCTTC. This codes for CASSDRDRGYEQFF.

This clonotype turned up a few times. This sequence joins TRBV28 and TRBJ2-7; 8 bases match TRBD1. This CDR3 spans 15 amino acids. Germline V CDR1 and CDR2: MDHEN, SYDVKM. V dropped 6 bases and J dropped 2; count of bases not matched to a gene: 9. The chain's CDR3 is CASRGAGTGAYEQYF. In DNA, the CDR3 is TGTGCCAGCAGGGGCGCCGGGACAGGAGCCTACGAGCAGTACTTC.

This clonotype was seen many times. The DNA of the CDR3 is TGTGCCAGCAGCGTAGGGACAGGTGTCTCCTACGAGCAGTACTTC. It is translated as CASSVGTGVSYEQYF. The chain employs TRBV9 and TRBJ2-7; 7 bases are a match to TRBD1. The CDR3 loop spans 15 amino acids. Germline V lookup: CDR1 SGDLS, CDR2 YYNGEE. J gave up 0 bases and V 0 bases, and 3 bases lay outside the gene matches.

This clonotype was counted between two and nine times. The chain is built from TRBV9 and TRBJ2-1; 10 positions agree with TRBD2. Trimming at V came to 3 bases and at J to 8 bases, leaving 8 bases not matched to a gene. Germline V CDR1 and CDR2: SGDLS, YYNGEE. The CDR3 contains 15 residues. The DNA for the CDR3 is TGTGCCAGCAGCGAGAGCGGGAGGGCCGTCGATGAGCAGTTCTTC. Amino acids: CASSESGRAVDEQFF.

This clonotype showed up many times. V usage is TRBV12-3 or TRBV12-4 and J usage is TRBJ2-7; 7 nucleotides align to TRBD1. The CDR3 is 13 residues long. Trimming cost V 5 bases and J 5 bases; bases outside gene matches: 6. CDR3 sequence: CASSPTTGNEQYF. The CDR3 nucleotides are TGTGCCAGCAGTCCGACGACAGGGAACGAGCAGTACTTC.

This clonotype was found many times. The rearrangement links TRBV12-3 or TRBV12-4 to TRBJ2-1; 11 nucleotides match TRBD2. This CDR3 contains 16 residues. With V trimmed by 8 bases and J by 3 bases, 9 bases remained unmatched. CDR3 bases: TGTGCCAGCGGACCACTAGCGGGAGAGGTCTACAATGAGCAGTTCTTC. It encodes CASGPLAGEVYNEQFF.

This clonotype was seen repeatedly, ten times or more. The chain joins TRBV20-1 to TRBJ1-2, with no clear D. CDR1 is DFQATT and CDR2 is SNEGSKA in the germline V gene (reference sequence). The CDR3 is made up of 14 amino acids. Trimming removed 6 bases from V and 0 bases from J, with 14 bases in between. The CDR3 reads CSAERASPNYGYTF. As DNA, the CDR3 is TGCAGTGCCGAGCGGGCCAGCCCTAACTATGGCTACACCTTC.

There are many counts of this clonotype. V and J are TRBV27 and TRBJ2-3, with D perhaps matching TRBD2 (6 bases). The CDR3 is made up of 15 amino acids. Germline assignment: CDR1 MNHEY and CDR2 SMNVEV (reference sequence). V was cut by 2 bases and J by 6 bases, with 15 bases left in between. The CDR3: CASSLSGSWSDTQYF. As DNA, the CDR3 is TGTGCCAGCAGTTTAAGCGGGTCGTGGTCCGATACGCAGTATTTT.

This clonotype came up many times. The V gene is TRBV2, the J gene TRBJ2-5, with 9 bases identical to TRBD1. J gave up 3 bases and V 6 bases, and 5 bases lay outside the gene matches. Germline V gene data show CDR1 as SNHLY and CDR2 as FYNNEI. This CDR3 spans 14 amino acids. CDR3 sequence: CASRDRTGEETQYF. CDR3 in DNA: TGTGCCAGCAGGGATCGGACAGGGGAAGAGACCCAGTACTTC.

This clonotype has at least ten counts. CDR3: CASSAGTSGPKETQYF. CDR3 bases: TGTGCCAGCAGCGCCGGGACTAGCGGACCCAAAGAGACCCAGTACTTC. The J gene is TRBJ2-5, the V gene TRBV7-8, with TRBD2 matching over 11 bases. This CDR3 has 16 residues. Germline values: CDR1 SGHVS, CDR2 FQNEAQ. The J segment lost 3 bases and the V segment lost 5 bases, leaving 8 bases of the junction unmatched.

This clonotype appeared many times. The chain recombines TRBV7-2 with TRBJ2-7; TRBD2 matches at 8 bases. Looked up from germline, CDR1 is SGHTA and CDR2 is FQGNSA. The CDR3 is made up of 15 amino acids. The ends lost 1 base at V and 4 bases at J; junction bases unmatched: 6. The CDR3 sequence is CASSLGGTRGYEQYF. CDR3 DNA: TGTGCCAGCAGCTTAGGTGGGACTAGAGGGTACGAGCAGTACTTC.

This clonotype was counted at least ten times. The chain employs TRBV7-9 and TRBJ2-1; D remains ambiguous. There are 14 residues in the CDR3. V shed 2 bases and J shed 4 bases, with 9 bases lying between them. The germline gives CDR1 SEHNR, CDR2 FQNEAQ (reference sequence). CDR3 nucleotides: TGTGCCAGCAGCTTACAGATTCTGTACAATGAGCAGTTCTTC. As protein: CASSLQILYNEQFF.

This clonotype was seen a handful of times. The rearrangement joins TRBV20-1 to TRBJ1-3; D is ambiguous. Per germline, CDR1 DFQATT and CDR2 SNEGSKA (reference sequence). The ends were cut back, 4 bases at V and 4 bases at J, with 11 bases in the middle. The CDR3 sequence is 13 residues long. Written as DNA, the CDR3 is TGCAGTGCTACCCAGCCCCTCGGAAACACCATATATTTT. Its protein is CSATQPLGNTIYF.

The sample holds many counts of this clonotype. The rearrangement joins TRBV6-2 or TRBV6-3 to TRBJ2-1, with 8 bases matching TRBD2. With V trimmed by 2 bases and J by 8 bases, 11 bases remained unmatched. The CDR3 sequence is 16 residues long. CDR1 is MNHEY and CDR2 is SVGEGT in the germline V gene. This chain's CDR3 is CASSYGYARGADEQFF. The CDR3 coding sequence is TGTGCCAGCAGTTACGGTTACGCGCGGGGGGCGGATGAGCAGTTCTTC.

This clonotype was observed at least ten times. V is TRBV7-3 and J is TRBJ2-7; possibly TRBD2 for D (5 bases). V was pared by 2 bases and J by 3 bases, with 11 bases between. Germline CDR1 and CDR2: SGHTA and FQGTGA. This CDR3 is built from 14 residues. The CDR3 nucleotides read TGTGCCAGCAGCTTAGGAGGTCCGTTCTACGAGCAGTACTTC. Translated, it gives CASSLGGPFYEQYF.

A few counts support this clonotype. The genes are TRBV3-1 and TRBJ2-3, with TRBD2 matching 9 bases. The CDR3 covers 16 residues. Germline CDR1 is LGHDT and CDR2 is YNNKEL (reference sequence). V was pared by 3 bases and J by 5 bases, with 9 bases of the junction left unmatched. The CDR3: CASSHAFGSGRDTQYF. The CDR3 DNA is TGTGCCAGCAGCCATGCGTTCGGTAGCGGGAGAGATACGCAGTATTTT.